Below, 9 T cell receptor beta chains from the same sample are listed, as sequenced in a study of a mutant IDH1 vaccine in newly diagnosed glioma. These receptors are not linked to any known antigen. Profiling relied on immunoSEQ multiplex PCR, and the TCRdb table lists in-frame clones only, not all of them. Counted here are around 65,000 clones, about four fifths occurring once; the ten biggest clones make up approximately 6%. Time point denoted: week 11, during vaccination. Vaccination comprised doses that each held 300 ug of mutant IDH1 20-mer peptide, plus topical imiquimod. The sequenced sample was PBMCs, obtained from a glioma patient whose treatment included an IDH1 peptide vaccine. The receptor source for this set is a man aged 45-60 years with glioma.

This chain joins TRBV6-1 and TRBJ2-5; D uncertain. Germline V gene data show CDR1 as MNHNS and CDR2 as SASEGT. The germline V and J ends were trimmed by 2 bases and 2 bases, with 3 bases remaining between them. This CDR3 region has 12 residues. The CDR3 bases are TGTGCCAGCAGTGAACAGCAAGAGACCCAGTACTTC. It is translated as CASSEQQETQYF.

This clone appeared a single time. The chain carries TRBV7-9 and TRBJ1-1; D may be TRBD1 (6 bases). This CDR3 has 16 residues. With 5 bases removed from V and 5 bases from J, the gap between germline ends came to 21 bases. Germline CDR1 is SEHNR and CDR2 is FQNEAQ (reference sequence). The CDR3 loop reads CASSTTPGRGETEAFF. CDR3 DNA sequence: TGTGCCAGCAGCACTACCCCCGGCAGGGGAGAAACTGAAGCTTTCTTT. The full variable domain, rest sourced from reference TRBV7-9 and TRBJ1-1, is DTGVSQNPRHKITKRGQNVTFRCDPISEHNRLYWYRQTLGQGPEFLTYFQNEAQLEKSRLLSDRFSAERPKGSFSTLEIQRTEQGDSAMYLCASSTTPGRGETEAFFGQGTRLTVV.

V and J are TRBV4-1 and TRBJ2-1, with D possibly matching TRBD1 (6 bases). V was pared by 0 bases and J by 7 bases, with 13 bases between. CDR1 is MGHRA and CDR2 is YSYEKL in the germline V gene. The CDR3 covers 15 residues. CDR3 coding DNA: TGCGCCAGCAGCCAAGAACAGGGTACTCTAAATGAGCAGTTCTTC. Amino acids: CASSQEQGTLNEQFF.

This rearrangement joins TRBV7-2 to TRBJ2-1; 8 bases match TRBD1. V gave up 4 bases and J gave up 9 bases; unmatched junction bases: 11. The CDR3 length is 15 residues. Looked up from germline, CDR1 is SGHTA and CDR2 is FQGNSA. CDR3 coding DNA: TGTGCCAGCAGCTCCACGGGACAGGACGACAGTGAGCAGTTCTTC. Translation: CASSSTGQDDSEQFF.

The rearrangement uses TRBV21-1 and TRBJ1-4. TRBV21-1 is a recognized pseudogene. The CDR3 is 14 amino acids. For the CDR3, the DNA is TGTGCCAGCGCCTCGGGGGCGGTTGAAGAAAAACTGTTTTTT. Protein product: CASASGAVEEKLFF.

This sequence joins TRBV5-1 and TRBJ2-2, with unresolved D. This CDR3 comprises 13 residues. V shed 0 bases and J shed 6 bases, with 6 bases lying between them. CDR1 is SGHRS, CDR2 YFSETQ, per germline. This chain's CDR3 is CASSLDISGELFF. The CDR3 region has the DNA TGCGCCAGCAGCTTGGACATCTCCGGGGAGCTGTTTTTT.

The V and J genes are TRBV6-1 and TRBJ2-3; D gene ambiguous. The V gene lost 8 bases and the J gene lost 2 bases, with 5 bases spanning the gap. Germline V gives CDR1 MNHNS, CDR2 SASEGT. CDR3 size: 11 residues. CDR3 protein: CASSHTDTQYF. In nucleotides, the CDR3 is TGTGCCAGCTCACACACAGATACGCAGTATTTT.

The J gene is TRBJ2-1, the V gene TRBV5-6, with D possibly matching TRBD2 (6 bases). V lost 2 bases and J 5 bases, leaving 20 bases between the germline ends. The V gene's germline CDR1 is SGHDT and CDR2 YYEEEE. This CDR3 spans 17 amino acids. The CDR3 spells CASSLSGLLMRDNEQFF. In nucleotides, the CDR3 is TGTGCCAGCAGCTTATCGGGACTCCTTATGCGTGACAATGAGCAGTTCTTC.

The gene calls are TRBV5-1 and TRBJ2-5; 9 positions match TRBD1. The CDR3 is 13 residues long. The V gene end was trimmed by 3 bases and the J gene end by 6 bases; junction bases not matched to a gene: 3. Germline loops: CDR1 SGHRS, CDR2 YFSETQ. The CDR3 bases are TGCGCCAGCAGCTCGACAGGGGGACAGACCCAGTACTTC. This translates into CASSSTGGQTQYF. Looking up the rest from reference TRBV5-1 and TRBJ2-5 gives the full variable domain: KAGVTQTPRYLIKTRGQQVTLSCSPISGHRSVSWYQQTPGQGLQFLFEYFSETQRNKGNFPGRFSGRQFSNSRSEMNVSTLELGDSALYLCASSSTGGQTQYFGPGTRLLVL.